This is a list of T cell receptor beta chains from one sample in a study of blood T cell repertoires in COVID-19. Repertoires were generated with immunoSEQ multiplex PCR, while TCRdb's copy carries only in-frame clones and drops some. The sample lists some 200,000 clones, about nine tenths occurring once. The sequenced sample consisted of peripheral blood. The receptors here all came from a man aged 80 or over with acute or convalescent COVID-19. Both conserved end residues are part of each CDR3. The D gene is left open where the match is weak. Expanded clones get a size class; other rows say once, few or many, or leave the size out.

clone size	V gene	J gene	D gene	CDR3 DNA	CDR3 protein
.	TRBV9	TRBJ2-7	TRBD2	TGTGCCAGCAGCGAACACGGACTAGCGGGCTACGAGCAGTACTTC	CASSEHGLAGYEQYF
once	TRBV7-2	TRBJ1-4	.	TGTGCCAGCAGCTTTAGGACAGAATCTGAAAAACTGTTTTTT	CASSFRTESEKLFF
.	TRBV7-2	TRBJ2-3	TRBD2	TGTGCCAGCAGCTTATCAGCGGGGGGTAGCACAGATACGCAGTATTTT	CASSLSAGGSTDTQYF
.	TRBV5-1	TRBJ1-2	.	TGCGCCAGCAGCTTGGAGGGGTCCTATGGCTACACCTTC	CASSLEGSYGYTF
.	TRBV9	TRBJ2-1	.	TGTGCCAGCAGCTGGAGCTTCTCCCCGAGTGAGCAGTTCTTC	CASSWSFSPSEQFF
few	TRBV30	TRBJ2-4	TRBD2	TGTGCCTGCCTAGCGCGGGGGGCCAAAAACATTCAGTACTTC	CACLARGAKNIQYF
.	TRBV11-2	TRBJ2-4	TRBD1	TGTGCCAGCAGCTCATTACAGGGGGGTAAAAACATTCAGTACTTC	CASSSLQGGKNIQYF
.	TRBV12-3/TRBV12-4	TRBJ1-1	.	TGTGCCAGCAGTTTCAGAGACGGGTTGGGAGCTTTCTTT	CASSFRDGLGAFF
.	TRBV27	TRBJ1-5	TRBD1	TGTGCCAGCGGGGGACAGAATAGCAATCAGCCCCAGCATTTT	CASGGQNSNQPQHF
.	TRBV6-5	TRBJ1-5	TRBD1	TGTGCCAGCAGGGTTGGACAGGGGTTCCAGCCCCAGCATTTT	CASRVGQGFQPQHF
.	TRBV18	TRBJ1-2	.	TGTGCCAGCTCACCAACGGAGCACTATGGCTACACCTTC	CASSPTEHYGYTF
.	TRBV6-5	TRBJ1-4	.	TGTGCCAGCAGTTACTCTCAGGGAGGAAAGGAAAAACTGTTTTTT	CASSYSQGGKEKLFF
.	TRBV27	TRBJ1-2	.	TGTGCCAGCAGGCGACGGGACACCAACTATGGCTACACCTTC	CASRRRDTNYGYTF
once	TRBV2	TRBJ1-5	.	TGTGCCAGCAGCCCGCAGGCGTTGAGCAATCAGCCCCAGCATTTT	CASSPQALSNQPQHF
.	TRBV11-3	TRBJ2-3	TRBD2	TGTGCCAGCAGCTTCTCTCTAGCGGGCCCCATCGAGCATACAGATACGCAGTATTTT	CASSFSLAGPIEHTDTQYF
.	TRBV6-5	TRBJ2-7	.	TGTGCCAGCACCTTGGGGCAGTCCTACGAGCAGTACTTC	CASTLGQSYEQYF
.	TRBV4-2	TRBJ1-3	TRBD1	TGTGCCAGCAGCCAAGAGGGGACAGGGACGTGGAACACCATATATTTT	CASSQEGTGTWNTIYF
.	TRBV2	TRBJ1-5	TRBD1	TGTGCCACAGCACGGGGACAGGGTCAGGGTCAGCCCCAGCATTTT	CATARGQGQGQPQHF
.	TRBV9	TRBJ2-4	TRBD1	TGTGCCAGCAGCGCGGGACAGCAGGCCAAAAACATTCAGTACTTC	CASSAGQQAKNIQYF
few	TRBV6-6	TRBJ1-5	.	TGTGCCAGCAGTTACTCGAGAGGGGAGGGAGGGCATTTT	CASSYSRGEGGHF
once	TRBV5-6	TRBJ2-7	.	TGTGCCAGCAGCTCCAGGGGGGAGGCCTACGAGCAGTACTTC	CASSSRGEAYEQYF
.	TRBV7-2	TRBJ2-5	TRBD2	TGTGCCAGCAGCCCGCGGGGGGCTCGAGAGACCCAGTACTTC	CASSPRGARETQYF
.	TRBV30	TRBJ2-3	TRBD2	TGTGCCTGGACTGGACTAGGAAGTCCAGATACGCAGTATTTT	CAWTGLGSPDTQYF
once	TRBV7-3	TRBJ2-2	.	TGTGCCAGCAGCTTATTGGGTCTTGGCGGGCCCGAAGAGCTGTTTTTT	CASSLLGLGGPEELFF
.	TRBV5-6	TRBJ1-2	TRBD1	TGTGCCAGCAGTCTGGGACAGCTCCTAGCTAACTATGGCTACACCTTC	CASSLGQLLANYGYTF
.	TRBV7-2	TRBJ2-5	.	TGTGCCAGCAGCTTAGAATTTAGTGGCAGGGCCACCCAGTACTTC	CASSLEFSGRATQYF
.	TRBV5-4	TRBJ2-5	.	TGTGCCAGCAGCTTGCTCCAAGAGACCCAGTACTTC	CASSLLQETQYF
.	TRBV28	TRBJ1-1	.	TGTGCCAGTCGAGTAGCCGCGGGGGCCGGCACTGAAGCTTTCTTT	CASRVAAGAGTEAFF